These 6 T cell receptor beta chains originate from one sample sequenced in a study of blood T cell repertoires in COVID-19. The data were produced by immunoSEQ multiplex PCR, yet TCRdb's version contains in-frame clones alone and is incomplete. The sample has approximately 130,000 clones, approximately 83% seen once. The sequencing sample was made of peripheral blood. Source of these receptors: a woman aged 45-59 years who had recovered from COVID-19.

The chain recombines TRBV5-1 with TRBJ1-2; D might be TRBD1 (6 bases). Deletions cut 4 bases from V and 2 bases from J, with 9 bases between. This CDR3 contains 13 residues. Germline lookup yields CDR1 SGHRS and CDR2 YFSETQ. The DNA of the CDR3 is TGCGCCAGCAGCCCCAGGGGAAACTATGGCTACACCTTC. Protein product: CASSPRGNYGYTF.

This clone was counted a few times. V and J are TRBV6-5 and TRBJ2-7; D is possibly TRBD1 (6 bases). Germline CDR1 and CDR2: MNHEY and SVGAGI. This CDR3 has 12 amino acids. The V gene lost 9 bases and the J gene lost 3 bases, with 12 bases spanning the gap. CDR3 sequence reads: CASGQPVYEQYF. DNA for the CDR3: TGTGCCAGTGGACAGCCGGTCTACGAGCAGTACTTC.

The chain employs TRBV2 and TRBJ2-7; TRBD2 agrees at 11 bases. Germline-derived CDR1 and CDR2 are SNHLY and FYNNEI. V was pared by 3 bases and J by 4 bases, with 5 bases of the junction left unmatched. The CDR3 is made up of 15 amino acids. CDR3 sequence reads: CASSDRLAGGYEQYF. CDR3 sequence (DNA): TGTGCCAGCAGTGATCGCCTAGCGGGGGGTTACGAGCAGTACTTC.

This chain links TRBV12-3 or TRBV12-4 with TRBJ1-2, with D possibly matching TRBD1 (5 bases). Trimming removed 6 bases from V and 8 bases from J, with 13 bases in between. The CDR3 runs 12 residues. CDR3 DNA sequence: TGTGCCAGCAGCCCCCTTAGGGGAGGCTACACCTTC. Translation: CASSPLRGGYTF.

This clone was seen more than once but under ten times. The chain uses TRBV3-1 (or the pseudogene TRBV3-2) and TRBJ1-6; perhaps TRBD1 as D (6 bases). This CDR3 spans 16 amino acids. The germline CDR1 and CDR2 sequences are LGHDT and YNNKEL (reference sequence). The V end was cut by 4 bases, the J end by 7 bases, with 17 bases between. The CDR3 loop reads CASSRGLGSRNSPLHF. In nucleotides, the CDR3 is TGTGCCAGCAGCCGGGGGCTAGGGAGTAGGAATTCACCCCTCCACTTT.

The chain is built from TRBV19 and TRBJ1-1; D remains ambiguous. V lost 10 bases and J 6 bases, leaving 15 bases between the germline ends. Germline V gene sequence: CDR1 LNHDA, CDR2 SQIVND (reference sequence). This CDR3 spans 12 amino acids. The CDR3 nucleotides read TGTGCCACCAGGCGGGGTGGGTCTGAAGCTTTCTTT. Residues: CATRRGGSEAFF.